The 21 T cell receptor beta chains in this list originate from one sample, sequenced in a study of identical twins. Using its own MiXCR run on the 5' RACE reads, TCRdb lists one record per CDR3 protein. The repertoire holds about 530,000 distinct CDR3 sequences, with 20% to 25% as singletons. Separately, the same data were catalogued under a study of yellow fever vaccine responses in identical twins.

Source material: CD4+ T cells sorted from blood. The receptors shown here come from a woman aged 18-29 years in good health.

The V call is TRBV11-2, the J call TRBJ2-7; 9 nucleotides agree with TRBD1. Trimming took 5 bases from V and 7 from J; bases not matched to a gene: 9. The CDR3 length is 14 residues. The germline V gene has CDR1 SGHAT and CDR2 FQNNGV. CDR3 sequence reads: CASSPRTGVGEQYV. The CDR3 nucleotides read TGTGCCAGCAGCCCCCGGACAGGGGTAGGAGAGCAGTACGTC.

The V call is TRBV7-9, the J call TRBJ2-1; 11 bases align to TRBD2. CDR1 and CDR2 from the germline V gene are SEHNR and FQNEAQ (reference sequence). V lost 1 base, J lost 9 bases, and 11 bases stayed unmatched. There are 17 residues in the CDR3. The CDR3 sequence: CASSLGALAGGPGEQFF. CDR3 nucleotide sequence: TGTGCCAGCAGCTTAGGGGCGTTAGCGGGAGGGCCCGGTGAGCAGTTCTTC.

This clonotype has a handful of counts. The rearrangement uses TRBV6-1 and TRBJ2-7; 8 positions match TRBD1. After removal of 8 bases from V and 3 bases from J, the junction contained 6 bases not matched to a gene. Germline V gives CDR1 MNHNS, CDR2 SASEGT. This CDR3 has 13 amino acids. The chain's CDR3 is CASGQTGDYEQYV. CDR3 DNA sequence: TGTGCCAGCGGACAGACAGGGGACTACGAGCAGTACGTC.

This clonotype was counted only a few times. Here the CDR3 reads CASRRDKGVYGYTF. CDR3 sequence (DNA): TGTGCCAGCAGACGAGACAAGGGAGTATATGGCTACACCTTC. The J gene is TRBJ1-2, the V gene TRBV6-1; D is unresolved. The length of the CDR3 is 14 residues. Germline V gene lookup returns CDR1 MNHNS and CDR2 SASEGT. The V gene lost 6 bases and the J gene lost 5 bases, with 16 bases spanning the gap.

J is TRBJ2-1 and V is TRBV4-1; 14 bases align to TRBD2. The CDR3 extends over 18 amino acids. J lost 0 bases, V lost 4 bases, and 5 bases had no gene match. CDR1 MGHRA and CDR2 YSYEKL come from the germline V gene. The DNA of the CDR3 is TGCGCCAGCAGCCGTGGACTAGCGGGAGGCAACTCCTACAATGAGCAGTTCTTC. This encodes CASSRGLAGGNSYNEQFF.

The rearrangement links TRBV12-3 or TRBV12-4 to TRBJ2-1; perhaps TRBD2 as D (5 bases). This CDR3 has 16 residues. The V gene lost 7 bases and the J gene lost 3 bases, with 19 bases spanning the gap. The CDR3 protein is CASISSSGMSYNEQFF. CDR3 nucleotide sequence: TGTGCCAGCATTTCATCTTCGGGAATGAGCTACAATGAGCAGTTCTTC.

V is TRBV7-3 and J is TRBJ2-5; maybe TRBD2 (6 bases). Germline V gene data show CDR1 as SGHTA and CDR2 as FQGTGA. V was cut by 5 bases and J by 2 bases, with 15 bases left in between. This CDR3 spans 15 amino acids. CDR3 coding DNA: TGTGCCAGCAGCCGCCACGGGACTGGGCAAGAGACCCAGTACTTC. Encoded protein: CASSRHGTGQETQYF.

V and J are TRBV12-3 or TRBV12-4 and TRBJ2-5; D possibly matches TRBD1 or TRBD2 (5 bases each). V was shortened by 6 bases and J by 3 bases, with 14 bases between the two germline ends. The CDR3 has 14 residues. The chain's CDR3 is CASRGRDEKETQYF. The CDR3 region has the DNA TGTGCCAGCAGGGGCCGGGACGAAAAAGAGACCCAGTACTTC.

The rearrangement joins TRBV10-3 to TRBJ2-2, with 7 bases fitting TRBD1. Trimming at V came to 4 bases and at J to 5 bases, leaving 7 bases not matched to a gene. Germline CDR1 is ENHRY and CDR2 is SYGVKD. This CDR3 has 15 residues. CDR3 sequence (DNA): TGTGCCATCAGTGGAACAGGGGATTGGACCGGGGAGCTGTTTTTT. Amino acids: CAISGTGDWTGELFF.

The V call is TRBV15, the J call TRBJ2-1; tentatively, D is TRBD1 (6 bases). Trimming cost V 0 bases and J 1 base, with 13 bases left between them. Per germline, CDR1 LNHNV and CDR2 YYDKDF (reference sequence). The CDR3 loop spans 17 amino acids. The CDR3: CATSREWGTLSYNEQFF. DNA for the CDR3: TGTGCCACCAGCAGAGAATGGGGGACACTGTCCTACAATGAGCAGTTCTTC.

J is TRBJ2-1 and V is TRBV20-1; TRBD2 agrees at 8 bases. The V gene's germline CDR1 is DFQATT and CDR2 SNEGSKA (reference sequence). V trimming: 5 bases; J trimming: 9 bases; junction bases outside the gene matches: 3. The CDR3 contains 11 residues. The CDR3 here is CSAGTRLEQFF. CDR3 nucleotide sequence: TGCAGTGCTGGGACTAGGCTTGAGCAGTTCTTC.

The chain has TRBV10-3 and TRBJ2-1; a weak D match, TRBD2 (6 bases). The V end lost 5 bases, the J end lost 3 bases, and 11 bases lay between the germline ends. This CDR3 region has 14 residues. Per germline, CDR1 ENHRY and CDR2 SYGVKD. CDR3 bases: TGTGCCATCAGTACCAAGACTAGCTACAATGAGCAGTTCTTC. Translated: CAISTKTSYNEQFF.

This clonotype was counted only a few times. This rearrangement joins TRBV5-5 to TRBJ1-4; D is possibly TRBD1 (5 bases). V shed 2 bases and J shed 7 bases, with 12 bases lying between them. This CDR3 has 14 amino acids. Germline V gene lookup returns CDR1 SGHKS and CDR2 YYEKEE (reference sequence). CDR3 amino acids: CASSFWGLAEKLFF. The CDR3 bases are TGTGCCAGCAGCTTTTGGGGGTTGGCTGAAAAACTGTTTTTT.

The V call is TRBV7-7, the J call TRBJ2-1; D not certain. Per the germline V gene, CDR1 is SSHAT and CDR2 is FNYEAQ (reference sequence). There are 13 residues in the CDR3. Between the trimmed V and J ends, which lost 5 bases and 5 bases, there was a span of 10 bases. CDR3 amino acids: CASSPHTNNEQFF. The DNA of the CDR3 is TGTGCCAGCAGCCCCCACACCAACAATGAGCAGTTCTTC.

The chain couples TRBV27 to TRBJ1-1; D unresolved. Germline loops: CDR1 MNHEY, CDR2 SMNVEV (reference sequence). V was clipped by 3 bases and J by 7 bases, with 9 bases between them. This CDR3 has 12 residues. The chain's CDR3 is CASSFGRVEAFF. Written as DNA, the CDR3 is TGTGCCAGCAGTTTCGGACGGGTTGAAGCTTTCTTT.

This rearrangement joins TRBV12-3 or TRBV12-4 to TRBJ1-5; D unclear. V lost 3 bases and J 0 bases, leaving 3 bases between the germline ends. This CDR3 contains 13 residues. The CDR3 here is CASSFPSNQPQHF. Written as DNA, the CDR3 is TGTGCCAGCAGTTTCCCTAGCAATCAGCCCCAGCATTTT.

This clonotype was observed a few times. The chain links TRBV9 to TRBJ2-7; 11 nucleotides agree with TRBD2. Germline V gene lookup returns CDR1 SGDLS and CDR2 YYNGEE. There are 14 residues in the CDR3. Trimming took 0 bases from V and 9 from J; bases not matched to a gene: 5. The CDR3 region is CASSVDTSGRGQYF. Written as DNA, the CDR3 is TGTGCCAGCAGCGTAGATACTAGCGGGAGAGGGCAGTACTTC.

J is TRBJ2-3 and V is TRBV10-3, with 8 bases aligning to TRBD2. This CDR3 spans 15 amino acids. Trimming at V came to 10 bases and at J to 8 bases, leaving 17 bases not matched to a gene. Germline values: CDR1 ENHRY, CDR2 SYGVKD. The DNA of the CDR3 is TGTGCCACCGCAGGAATAGCGGGGACGGGTTTTACGCAGTATTTT. Translated: CATAGIAGTGFTQYF.

In its sample, this clonotype was seen a few times. The chain links TRBV20-1 to TRBJ2-1; D is uncertain. Between the trimmed V and J ends, which lost 3 bases and 1 base, there was a span of 7 bases. The CDR3 runs 13 residues. From germline, CDR1 is DFQATT and CDR2 SNEGSKA (reference sequence). The CDR3 reads CSASGFSYNEQFF. Here the CDR3 DNA reads TGCAGTGCTAGTGGATTTTCCTACAATGAGCAGTTCTTC.

This clonotype was detected a few times. The V and J genes are TRBV6-5 and TRBJ2-3; no firm D call. The CDR3 runs 15 residues. V gave up 4 bases and J gave up 0 bases, with 11 bases separating them. Germline V gene lookup returns CDR1 MNHEY and CDR2 SVGAGI. CDR3 DNA sequence: TGTGCCAGCAGTTCGACGTATACTAGCACAGATACGCAGTATTTT. It codes for CASSSTYTSTDTQYF.

This clonotype was observed a handful of times. The chain employs TRBV12-3 or TRBV12-4 and TRBJ2-1, with 7 bases that match TRBD2. The CDR3 has 15 residues. J lost 8 bases, V lost 0 bases, and 7 bases had no gene match. The CDR3 protein is CASSLAGGAGYEQFF. DNA of the CDR3: TGTGCCAGCAGTTTAGCGGGTGGAGCGGGGTATGAGCAGTTCTTC.